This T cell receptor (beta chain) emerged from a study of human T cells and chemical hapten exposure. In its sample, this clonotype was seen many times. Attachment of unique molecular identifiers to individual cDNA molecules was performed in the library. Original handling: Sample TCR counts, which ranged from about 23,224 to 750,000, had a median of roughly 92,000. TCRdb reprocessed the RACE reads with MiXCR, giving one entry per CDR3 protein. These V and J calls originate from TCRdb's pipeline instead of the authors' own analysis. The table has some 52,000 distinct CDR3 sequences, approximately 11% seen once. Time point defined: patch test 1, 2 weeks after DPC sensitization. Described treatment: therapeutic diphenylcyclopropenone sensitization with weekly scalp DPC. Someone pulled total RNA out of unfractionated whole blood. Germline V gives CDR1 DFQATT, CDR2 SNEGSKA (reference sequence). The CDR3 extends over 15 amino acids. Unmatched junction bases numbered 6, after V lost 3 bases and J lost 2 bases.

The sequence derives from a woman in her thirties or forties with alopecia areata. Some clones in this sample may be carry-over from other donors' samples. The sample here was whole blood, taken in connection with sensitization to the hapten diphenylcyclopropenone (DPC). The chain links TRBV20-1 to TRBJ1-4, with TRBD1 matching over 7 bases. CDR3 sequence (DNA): TGCAGTGCTAGGGAGACAGGGAGGACTAATGAAAAACTGTTTTTT. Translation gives CSARETGRTNEKLFF.